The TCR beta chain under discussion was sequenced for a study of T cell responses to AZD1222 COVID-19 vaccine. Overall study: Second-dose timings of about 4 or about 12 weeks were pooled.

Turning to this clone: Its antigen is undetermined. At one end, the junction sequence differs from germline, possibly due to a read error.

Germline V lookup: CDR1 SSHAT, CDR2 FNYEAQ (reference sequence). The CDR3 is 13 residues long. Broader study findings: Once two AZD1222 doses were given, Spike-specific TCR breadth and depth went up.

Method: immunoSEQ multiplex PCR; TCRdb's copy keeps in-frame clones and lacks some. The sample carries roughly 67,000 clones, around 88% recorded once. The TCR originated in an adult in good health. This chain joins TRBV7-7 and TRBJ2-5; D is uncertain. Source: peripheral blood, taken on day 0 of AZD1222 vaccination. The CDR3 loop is CASSLGPAETQYF. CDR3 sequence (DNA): TGTGCTAGCAGCTTAGGGCCCGCGGAGACCCAGTACTTC. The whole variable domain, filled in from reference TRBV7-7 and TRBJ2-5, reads GAGVSQSPRYKVTKRGQDVTLRCDPISSHATLYWYQQALGQGPEFLTYFNYEAQPDKSGLPSDRFSAERPEGSISTLTIQRTEQRDSAMYRCASSLGPAETQYFGPGTRLLVL.